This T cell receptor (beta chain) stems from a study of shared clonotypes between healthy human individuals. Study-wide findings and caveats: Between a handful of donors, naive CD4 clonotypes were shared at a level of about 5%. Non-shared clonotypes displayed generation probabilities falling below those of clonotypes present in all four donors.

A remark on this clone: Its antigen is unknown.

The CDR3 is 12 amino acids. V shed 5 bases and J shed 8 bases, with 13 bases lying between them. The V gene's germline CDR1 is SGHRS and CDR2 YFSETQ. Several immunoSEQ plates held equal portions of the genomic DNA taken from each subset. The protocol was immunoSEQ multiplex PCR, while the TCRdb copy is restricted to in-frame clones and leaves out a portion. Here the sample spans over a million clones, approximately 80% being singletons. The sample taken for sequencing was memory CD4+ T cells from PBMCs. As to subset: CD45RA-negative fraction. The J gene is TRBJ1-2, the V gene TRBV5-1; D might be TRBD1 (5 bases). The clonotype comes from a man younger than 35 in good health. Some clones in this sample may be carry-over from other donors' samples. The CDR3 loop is CASSPSREGYTF. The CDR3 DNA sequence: TGCGCCAGCAGTCCCAGCAGGGAAGGCTACACCTTC.